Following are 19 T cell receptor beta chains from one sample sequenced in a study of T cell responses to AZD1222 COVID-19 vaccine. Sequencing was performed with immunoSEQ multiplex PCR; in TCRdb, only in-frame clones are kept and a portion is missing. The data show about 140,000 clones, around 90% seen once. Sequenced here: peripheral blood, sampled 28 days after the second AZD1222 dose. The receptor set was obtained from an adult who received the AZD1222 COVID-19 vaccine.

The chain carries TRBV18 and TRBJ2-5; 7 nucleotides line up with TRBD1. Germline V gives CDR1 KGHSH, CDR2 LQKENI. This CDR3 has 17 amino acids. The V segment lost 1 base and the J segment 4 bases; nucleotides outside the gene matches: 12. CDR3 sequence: CASSPQFASGGRETQYF. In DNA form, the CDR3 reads TGTGCCAGCTCACCACAATTCGCGTCAGGGGGTCGAGAGACCCAGTACTTC.

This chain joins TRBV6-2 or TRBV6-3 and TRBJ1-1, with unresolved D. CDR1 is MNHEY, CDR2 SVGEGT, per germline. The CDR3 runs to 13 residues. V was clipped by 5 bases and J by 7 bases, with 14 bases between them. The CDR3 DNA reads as TGTGCCAGCAGTACGGCGGGCCCAGGTGAAGCTTTCTTT. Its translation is CASSTAGPGEAFF.

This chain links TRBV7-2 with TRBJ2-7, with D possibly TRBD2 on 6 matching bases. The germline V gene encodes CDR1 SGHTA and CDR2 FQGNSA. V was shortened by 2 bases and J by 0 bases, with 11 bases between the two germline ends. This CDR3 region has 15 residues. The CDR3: CASSLHGGNSYEQYF. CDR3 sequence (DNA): TGTGCCAGCAGCTTACATGGGGGGAACTCCTACGAGCAGTACTTC.

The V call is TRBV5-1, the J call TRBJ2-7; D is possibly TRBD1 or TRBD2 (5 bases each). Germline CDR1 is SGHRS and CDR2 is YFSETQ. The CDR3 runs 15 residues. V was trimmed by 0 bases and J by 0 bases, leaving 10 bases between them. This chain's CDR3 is CASSLARGTSYEQYF. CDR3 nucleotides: TGCGCCAGCAGCTTGGCCCGGGGCACCTCCTACGAGCAGTACTTC.

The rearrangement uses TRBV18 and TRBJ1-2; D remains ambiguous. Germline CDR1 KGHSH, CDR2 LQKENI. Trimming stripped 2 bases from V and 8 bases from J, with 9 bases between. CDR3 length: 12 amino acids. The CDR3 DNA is TGTGCCAGCTCACCATCGGAAGGGGGCTACACCTTC. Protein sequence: CASSPSEGGYTF. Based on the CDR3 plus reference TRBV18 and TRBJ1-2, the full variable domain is NAGVMQNPRHLVRRRGQEARLRCSPMKGHSHVYWYRQLPEEGLKFMVYLQKENIIDESGMPKERFSAEFPKEGPSILRIQQVVRGDSAAYFCASSPSEGGYTFGSGTRLTVV.

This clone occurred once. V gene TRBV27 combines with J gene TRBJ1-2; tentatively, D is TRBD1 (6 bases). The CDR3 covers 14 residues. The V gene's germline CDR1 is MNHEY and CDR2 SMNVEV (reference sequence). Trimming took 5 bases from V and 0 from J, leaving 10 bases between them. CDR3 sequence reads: CASSPRTANYGYTF. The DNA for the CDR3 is TGTGCCAGCAGTCCGAGGACAGCTAACTATGGCTACACCTTC.

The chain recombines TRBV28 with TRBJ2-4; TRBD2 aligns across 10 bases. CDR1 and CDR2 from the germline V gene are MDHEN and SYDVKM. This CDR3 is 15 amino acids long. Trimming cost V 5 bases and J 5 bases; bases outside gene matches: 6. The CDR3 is CASSPWTSGQNIQYF. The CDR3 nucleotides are TGTGCCAGCAGTCCCTGGACTAGCGGCCAAAACATTCAGTACTTC.

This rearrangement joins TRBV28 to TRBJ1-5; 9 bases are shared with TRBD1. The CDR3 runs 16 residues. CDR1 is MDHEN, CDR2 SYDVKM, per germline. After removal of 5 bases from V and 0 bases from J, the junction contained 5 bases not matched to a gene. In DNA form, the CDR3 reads TGTGCCAGCAGTCTAGACAGGGGGTATAGCAATCAGCCCCAGCATTTT. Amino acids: CASSLDRGYSNQPQHF. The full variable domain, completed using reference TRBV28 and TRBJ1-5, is DVKVTQSSRYLVKRTGEKVFLECVQDMDHENMFWYRQDPGLGLRLIYFSYDVKMKEKGDIPEGYSVSREKKERFSLILESASTNQTSMYLCASSLDRGYSNQPQHFGDGTRLSIL.

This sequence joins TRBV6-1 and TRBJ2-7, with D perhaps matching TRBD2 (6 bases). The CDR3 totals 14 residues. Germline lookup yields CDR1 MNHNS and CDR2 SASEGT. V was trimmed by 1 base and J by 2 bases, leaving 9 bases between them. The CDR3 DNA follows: TGTGCCAGCAGTGAAGGTTGGAGGGCCTACGAGCAGTACTTC. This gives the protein CASSEGWRAYEQYF.

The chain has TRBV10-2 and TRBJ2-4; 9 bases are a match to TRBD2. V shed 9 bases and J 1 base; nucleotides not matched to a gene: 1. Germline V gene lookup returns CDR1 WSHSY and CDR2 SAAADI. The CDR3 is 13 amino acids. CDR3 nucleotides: TGCGCCAGTGCGGGGGGGGCCAAAAACATTCAGTACTTC. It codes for CASAGGAKNIQYF.

The CDR3 DNA follows: TGTGCCAGTAGACAGTGGGATACTGGGGCCAACGTCCTGACTTTC. It is translated as CASRQWDTGANVLTF. The V and J genes are TRBV19 and TRBJ2-6; D call uncertain. From germline, CDR1 is LNHDA and CDR2 SQIVND (reference sequence). The ends were cut back, 6 bases at V and 2 bases at J, with 11 bases in the middle. The CDR3 is 15 amino acids. Combining the CDR3 with reference TRBV19 and TRBJ2-6 gives the whole variable domain DGGITQSPKYLFRKEGQNVTLSCEQNLNHDAMYWYRQDPGQGLRLIYYSQIVNDFQKGDIAEGYSVSREKKESFPLTVTSAQKNPTAFYLCASRQWDTGANVLTFGAGSRLTVL.

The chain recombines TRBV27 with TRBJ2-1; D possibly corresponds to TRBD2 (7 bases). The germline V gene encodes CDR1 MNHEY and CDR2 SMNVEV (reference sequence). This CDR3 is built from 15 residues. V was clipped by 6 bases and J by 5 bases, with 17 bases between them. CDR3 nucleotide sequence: TGTGCCAGCAGGGACTTAGGGGGGGGTCACAATGAGCAGTTCTTC. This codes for CASRDLGGGHNEQFF.

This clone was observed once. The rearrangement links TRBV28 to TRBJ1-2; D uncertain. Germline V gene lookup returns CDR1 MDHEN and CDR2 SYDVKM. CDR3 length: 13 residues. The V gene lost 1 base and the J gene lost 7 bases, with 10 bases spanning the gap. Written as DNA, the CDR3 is TGTGCCAGCAGTTTATCGGGTGGGTTTGGCTACACCTTC. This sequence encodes CASSLSGGFGYTF.

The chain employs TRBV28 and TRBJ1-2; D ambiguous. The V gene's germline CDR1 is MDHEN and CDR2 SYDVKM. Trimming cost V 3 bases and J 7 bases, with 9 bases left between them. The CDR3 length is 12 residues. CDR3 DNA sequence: TGTGCCAGCAGTTTTACCCTCCGTGGCTACACCTTC. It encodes CASSFTLRGYTF.

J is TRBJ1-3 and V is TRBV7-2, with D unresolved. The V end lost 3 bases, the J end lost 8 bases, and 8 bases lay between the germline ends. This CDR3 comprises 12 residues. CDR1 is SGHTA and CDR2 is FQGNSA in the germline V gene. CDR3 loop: CASSFYVDTIYF. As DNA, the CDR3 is TGTGCCAGCAGCTTCTACGTGGACACCATATATTTT.

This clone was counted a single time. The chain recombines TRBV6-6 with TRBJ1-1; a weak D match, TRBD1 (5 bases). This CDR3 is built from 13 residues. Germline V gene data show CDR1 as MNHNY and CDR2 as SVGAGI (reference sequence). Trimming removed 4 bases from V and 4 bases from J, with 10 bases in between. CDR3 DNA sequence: TGTGCCAGCAGTTCCCGGGGCCCCACTGAAGCTTTCTTT. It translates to CASSSRGPTEAFF.

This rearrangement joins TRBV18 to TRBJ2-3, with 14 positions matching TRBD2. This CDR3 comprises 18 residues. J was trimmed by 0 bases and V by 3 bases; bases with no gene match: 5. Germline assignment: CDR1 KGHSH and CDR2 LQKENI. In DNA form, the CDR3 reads TGTGCCAGCTCACCTGGACTAGCGGGAGGAACTAGCACAGATACGCAGTATTTT. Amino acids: CASSPGLAGGTSTDTQYF.

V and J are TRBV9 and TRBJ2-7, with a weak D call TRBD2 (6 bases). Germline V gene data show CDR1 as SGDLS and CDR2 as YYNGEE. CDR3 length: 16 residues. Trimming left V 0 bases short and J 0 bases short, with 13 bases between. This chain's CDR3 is CASSVGPRGTSYEQYF. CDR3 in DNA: TGTGCCAGCAGCGTAGGGCCCCGGGGGACCTCCTACGAGCAGTACTTC.

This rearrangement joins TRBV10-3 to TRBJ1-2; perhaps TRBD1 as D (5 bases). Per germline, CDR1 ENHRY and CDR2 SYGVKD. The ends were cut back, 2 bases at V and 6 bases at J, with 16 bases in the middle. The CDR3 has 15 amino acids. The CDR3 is CAISEAVRGGNGYTF. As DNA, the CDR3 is TGTGCCATCAGTGAGGCAGTGAGGGGCGGGAATGGCTACACCTTC.